This TCR beta chain came from a study of graft-versus-host responses after intestinal transplantation (dated by TCRdb to about 2021). Regarding the research as a whole: Multivisceral, liver-intestinal, or isolated intestinal transplants were received by the recipients. Every recipient was given anti-thymocyte globulin induction, followed by about three years of maintenance tacrolimus and steroids. Bulk TCR-beta CDR3 sequencing was used to track graft-versus-host and host-versus-graft alloreactive T cell clones in the graft, circulation and bone marrow after intestinal transplantation. Alloreactive clones were identified by sequencing pre-transplant mixed lymphocyte reaction products and comparing them with unstimulated pre-transplant donor and recipient T cells. A cohort of roughly 25 intestinal transplant recipients, including one retransplant, was enrolled, and a few patients lacking pretransplant specimens were excluded. A peak of at least 4% donor T cells among recipient peripheral blood mononuclear cells was the definition used for donor T cell macrochimerism. Samples from a few later patients were sequenced in-house on an Illumina MiSeq with MiXCR processing rather than by the commercial service. Here is what the overall study found, with its caveats: GvH clones were detected in recipient bone marrow, and some appeared earlier in ileal mucosa or blood, consistent with an intestinal mucosal origin. The relatively low number and heterogeneity of intestinal transplant patients limited the conclusions. Peak levels of circulating GvH clones were associated with declines in HvG clones early after transplant. High GvH to HvG T cell clonal ratios were observed in the allografts of patients with donor T cell macrochimerism.

This clone came up once. No per-base quality is available; no much larger clone lies one base away. The library relied on the immunoSEQ multiplex PCR assay. For most patients, genomic DNA was isolated with the Qiagen DNeasy Blood and Tissue Kit and shipped frozen to Adaptive Biotechnologies for TCR sequencing. Adaptive Biotechnologies carried out high-throughput TCR-beta CDR3 sequencing of genomic DNA for most patients. In the source study's methods: Adaptive's ImmunoSEQ software was the source of the TCR sequencing data for 18 patients, while three other patients were processed with MiXCR and VDJtools. To correct CD4 versus CD8 sorting errors, any sequence found in both subsets at a frequency ratio below 5:1 was removed. CDR3 nucleotide sequences shared between donor and recipient were removed because their origin could not be assigned. To be classed as alloreactive, a clone needed at least 2-fold expansion over unstimulated cells and a minimum CFSE-low frequency of 0.002% (template counts) or 0.001% (read counts). Clones were considered mappable if detected in sequenced pre-transplant spleen, lymph node, or MLR CFSE-low populations of the donor or recipient. The cumulative frequency of alloreactive clones was calculated as a percentage of all sequences, weighted by copy number. TCRdb provides this immuneACCESS table in a form limited to in-frame rearrangements. Some clones are lacking; in checked studies, under half of them reflect an unresolved V gene, and why the rest are absent is not known. Clonal size and the V and J genes are those of that table, whereas D and trimming came from the DNA. The sample records about 21,000 clones, 50% to 65% of which are singletons. The ten largest make up approximately 0.97% of the sample.

From its cysteine to its phenylalanine, the CDR3 spans 14 amino acids. Only CDR3 DNA remains: 42 bases, in frame from the first base. V loses 0 bases of germline sequence and J loses 5 bases, and the interval between the two ends is 11 bases. The germline V gene gives CDR1 as SGDLS and CDR2 as YYNGEE. Interpreted using the paper, the time point label stands for: cells obtained before transplantation from donor or recipient. In the mixed lymphocyte reactions, about 200,000 CFSE-labeled pre-transplant responders were plated with about 200,000 irradiated violet-dye-labeled stimulators and cultured for 6 days. Proliferating CD3+CD4+CFSE-low and CD3+CD8+CFSE-low responder cells were FACS-sorted on a BD Influx sorter after the mixed lymphocyte reaction.

This specimen consisted of alloreactive CD4+ T cells from a mixed lymphocyte reaction culture, obtained before intestinal transplant. The cell subset or site label corresponds to: CFSE-low proliferating T cells sorted from roughly six-day pre-transplant mixed lymphocyte reaction (GvH or HvG direction). Recombination joined TRBV9 with TRBJ1-1; 5 matching bases give a weak D call of TRBD1. This TCR was recovered from a human patient who received an intestinal transplant. DNA sequence: TGTGCCAGCAGCGTAGTCAGGGAGGGGACTGAAGCTTTCTTT. The encoded protein is CASSVVREGTEAFF.